The sequence of this T cell receptor beta chain was determined in a study of blood T cell repertoires in COVID-19. Study-wide background: Specimens from acute and convalescent COVID-19 originated in the United States, Italy and Spain. Sources were T cells, B-cell-depleted T cells, or PBMCs; the material itself was cDNA or gDNA.

The data were produced by immunoSEQ multiplex PCR, yet TCRdb's version contains in-frame clones alone and is incomplete. Here the sample spans some 340,000 clones, 90% being singletons. Residents of about two dozen US areas, aged roughly 18 to 90 years, made up the participants. Cohorts were based on clinical histories the participants reported. CDR3 length equals 12 residues. Comment on this clone: The junction departs from germline at one end; a sequencing error may be responsible.

This sequence originates from a woman in her twenties or thirties who had been exposed to COVID-19. The V gene is TRBV12-3 or TRBV12-4, the J gene TRBJ1-1, with 8 bases fitting TRBD1. Sequencing was performed on PBMCs or T cells enriched from blood (not recorded which). The CDR3 DNA reads as TGTGCCAGCAGTCCGCGGACAGGGCCAGTACCTTTT. Translation: CASSPRTGPVPF.